This T cell receptor (beta chain) was found in a study of tumor-infiltrating lymphocytes in oesophageal squamous cell carcinoma (TCRdb year 2016). The library relied on PCR. The sequencer was an Illumina HiSeq 2000. TCRdb took the public reads, trimmed them with fastp at Q25, ran MiXCR for clone calling and kept in-frame beta chains. Rows are combined by CDR3 protein, so each entry shows the most common genes and DNA. The sample table shows roughly 15,000 distinct CDR3 sequences, and 50% are seen once. The ten largest clones represent about 14% of the sample. At least ten counts were recorded for this clonotype. The antigen it recognizes is unknown. Per-base quality was not reported, and no clone a single base away is much larger than it. The sample was blood. The sequence derives from a male donor with esophageal squamous cell carcinoma.

The DNA is TGTGCCAGCAGTTCGCTTTTCTTAACTAGCGGGAATGTGTACGAGCAGTACTTC. It specifies CASSSLFLTSGNVYEQYF. This sequence uses TRBV28 and TRBJ2-7; 10 bases in the junction line up with TRBD2. For this chain, trimming is 4 bases at the V end and 4 bases at the J end, and the number of junction bases without a gene match is 16. CDR1 MDHEN and CDR2 SYDVKM were looked up in the germline V gene. Its CDR3 holds 18 amino acids, cysteine through phenylalanine. Of the read, only the CDR3 DNA is kept; its 54 bases are in frame from base 1.